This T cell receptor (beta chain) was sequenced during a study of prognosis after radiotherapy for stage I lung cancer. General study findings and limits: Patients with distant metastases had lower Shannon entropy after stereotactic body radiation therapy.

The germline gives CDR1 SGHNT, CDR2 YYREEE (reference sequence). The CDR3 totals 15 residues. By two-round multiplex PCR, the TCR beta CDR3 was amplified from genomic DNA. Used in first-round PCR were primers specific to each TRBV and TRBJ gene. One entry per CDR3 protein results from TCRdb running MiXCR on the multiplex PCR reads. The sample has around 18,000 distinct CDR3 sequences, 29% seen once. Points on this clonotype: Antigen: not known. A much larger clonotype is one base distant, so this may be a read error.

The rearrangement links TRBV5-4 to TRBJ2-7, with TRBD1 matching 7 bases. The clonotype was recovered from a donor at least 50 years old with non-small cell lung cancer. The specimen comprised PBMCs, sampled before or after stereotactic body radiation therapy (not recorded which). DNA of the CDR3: TGTGCCAGCAGCTTGGACAGGGGATTCTCCAACGAGCAGTACTTC. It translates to CASSLDRGFSNEQYF.